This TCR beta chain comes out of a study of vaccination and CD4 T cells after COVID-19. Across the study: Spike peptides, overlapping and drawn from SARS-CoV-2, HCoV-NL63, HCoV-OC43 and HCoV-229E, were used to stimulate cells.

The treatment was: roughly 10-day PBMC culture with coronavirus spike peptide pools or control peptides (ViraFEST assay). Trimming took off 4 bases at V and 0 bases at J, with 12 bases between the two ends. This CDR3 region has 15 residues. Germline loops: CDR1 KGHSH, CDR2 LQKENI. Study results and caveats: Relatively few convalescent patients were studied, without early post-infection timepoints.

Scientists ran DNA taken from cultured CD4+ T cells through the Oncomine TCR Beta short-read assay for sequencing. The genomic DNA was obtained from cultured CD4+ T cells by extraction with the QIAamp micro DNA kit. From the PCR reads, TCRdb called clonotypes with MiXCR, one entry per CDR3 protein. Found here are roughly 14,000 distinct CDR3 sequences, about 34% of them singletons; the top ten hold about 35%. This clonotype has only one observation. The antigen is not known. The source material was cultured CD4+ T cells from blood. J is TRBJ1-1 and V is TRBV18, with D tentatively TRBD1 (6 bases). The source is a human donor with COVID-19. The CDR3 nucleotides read TGTGCCAGCTCACGGGTTGCAGGGGTGAACACTGAAGCTTTCTTT. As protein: CASSRVAGVNTEAFF.